This T cell receptor (beta chain) was captured in a study of CD8+CD57+ T cells in acquired aplastic anemia. Study observations and caveats: Any difference that existed in CD8+ Simpson's diversity between patients and controls was not significant. Found in both controls and patients were 25 to 35 CD8+ CDR3 sequences.

Concerning this clonotype: The antigen is not known.

V was cut by 4 bases and J by 7 bases, with 11 bases left in between. CDR1 is WSHSY and CDR2 is SAAADI in the germline V gene. This CDR3 contains 13 residues. All sequencing subjects had displayed CD8+CD57+ cell expansion on flow cytometry. According to the study, genomic DNA was the template for TCR beta VDJ and CDR3 profiling. TCRdb called the reads again in MiXCR, with one record for every CDR3 protein. The data hold under 200,000 distinct CDR3 sequences, with approximately 50% observed a single time. The gene calls are TRBV10-2 and TRBJ1-3; D ambiguous. The sequence was obtained from a human donor with aplastic anemia. The sample was sorted CD4+, CD8+, or CD8+CD57+ T cells (not recorded which) from PBMCs. The CDR3 DNA is TGCGCCAGCAGTGCCACGCCAGGCAACACCATATATTTT. As protein: CASSATPGNTIYF.